The present TCR beta chain was sequenced within a study of T cells in Graves' hyperthyroidism and ophthalmopathy. Broader study findings: Ophthalmopathy prediction by the model preceded onset by a median about 6 months.

Researchers barred patients who had uncontrolled infection, other autoimmune disease, pregnancy or lactation. 9 to 10 ml fresh peripheral blood yielded the PBMCs. The source material, RNA transcripts, was used to amplify TCR beta CDR3 regions. With the HTBI primer set, the TCR CDR3 went through a first round of RT-PCR. TCRdb passed the multiplex PCR reads through MiXCR, listing each CDR3 protein once. The sample holds about 420,000 distinct CDR3 sequences, about 15% seen once. This CDR3 has 13 residues. After removal of 5 bases from V and 4 bases from J, the junction contained 3 bases not matched to a gene. Looked up from germline, CDR1 is MNHEY and CDR2 is SMNVEV (reference sequence). This clonotype was seen at least ten times. The antigen remains undetermined.

This sequence joins TRBV27 and TRBJ2-5; 8 bases agree with TRBD1. The sequence derives from a woman under 30 with Graves' hyperthyroidism. The material sequenced was blood. In nucleotides, the CDR3 is TGTGCCAGCAGTATCAGGGGGCGAGAGACCCAGTACTTC. Protein sequence: CASSIRGRETQYF.